The rows below give T cell receptor beta chains drawn from one sample of a study of T cell responses to AZD1222 COVID-19 vaccine. Sequenced by immunoSEQ multiplex PCR; TCRdb stores in-frame clones only, minus some. The repertoire includes about 42,000 clones, roughly 88% of them detected once, and 15% to 20% sits in the top ten. The specimen was peripheral blood, collected 28 days after the second AZD1222 dose. The receptors derive from an adult who received the AZD1222 COVID-19 vaccine. Each CDR3 is given with its conserved first and last residue.

cdr3_aa: CASSWDRDQPQHF
cdr3_length: 13
j_call: TRBJ1-5
v_call: TRBV5-4

cdr3_aa: CASSAFLGGGSNQPQHF
cdr3_length: 17
j_call: TRBJ1-5
v_call: TRBV19

cdr3_aa: CSVATGSNTEAFF
cdr3_length: 13
j_call: TRBJ1-1
v_call: TRBV29-1

cdr3_aa: CASSQWDPQETQYF
cdr3_length: 14
j_call: TRBJ2-5
v_call: TRBV3-1/TRBV3-2

cdr3_aa: CASSELQGAGELFF
cdr3_length: 14
j_call: TRBJ2-2
v_call: TRBV9

cdr3_aa: CASNPGGSGNTIYF
cdr3_length: 14
j_call: TRBJ1-3
v_call: TRBV10-2

cdr3_aa: CASNTGARNSPLHF
cdr3_length: 14
j_call: TRBJ1-6
v_call: TRBV6-5

cdr3_aa: CASSLQGTIYGYTF
cdr3_length: 14
j_call: TRBJ1-2
v_call: TRBV28

cdr3_aa: CASREVDRIYGYTF
cdr3_length: 14
j_call: TRBJ1-2
v_call: TRBV6-5

cdr3_aa: CASSSNRGRNTGELFF
cdr3_length: 16
j_call: TRBJ2-2
v_call: TRBV27

cdr3_aa: CASSQTSDEQFF
cdr3_length: 12
j_call: TRBJ2-1
v_call: TRBV4-1

cdr3_aa: CASSITGATNEKLFF
cdr3_length: 15
j_call: TRBJ1-4
v_call: TRBV5-1

cdr3_aa: CASSWRSGTAEQFF
cdr3_length: 14
j_call: TRBJ2-1
v_call: TRBV27

cdr3_aa: CASTGDNQPQHF
cdr3_length: 12
j_call: TRBJ1-5
v_call: TRBV9

cdr3_aa: CASRRSLSDTEAFF
cdr3_length: 14
j_call: TRBJ1-1
v_call: TRBV6-5

cdr3_aa: CSARVRFHTF
cdr3_length: 10
j_call: TRBJ1-2
v_call: TRBV20-1

cdr3_aa: CSARSFNEQFF
cdr3_length: 11
j_call: TRBJ2-1
v_call: TRBV20-1

cdr3_aa: CASSEVASDYGYTF
cdr3_length: 14
j_call: TRBJ1-2
v_call: TRBV6-1

cdr3_aa: CASSYLGQTNYGYTF
cdr3_length: 15
j_call: TRBJ1-2
v_call: TRBV27

cdr3_aa: CASSPLTGISSYNEQFF
cdr3_length: 17
j_call: TRBJ2-1
v_call: TRBV14

cdr3_aa: CASSLTGPVNTEAFF
cdr3_length: 15
j_call: TRBJ1-1
v_call: TRBV5-1

cdr3_aa: CASSYSGGGGTEAFF
cdr3_length: 15
j_call: TRBJ1-1
v_call: TRBV6-5

cdr3_aa: CASSPFPGEAFF
cdr3_length: 12
j_call: TRBJ1-1
v_call: TRBV14

cdr3_aa: CASSLGSQLSGNTIYF
cdr3_length: 16
j_call: TRBJ1-3
v_call: TRBV7-2

cdr3_aa: CASTLLAGVSNEQFF
cdr3_length: 15
j_call: TRBJ2-1
v_call: TRBV6-5

cdr3_aa: CANVGQRLPYEQYF
cdr3_length: 14
j_call: TRBJ2-7
v_call: TRBV2

cdr3_aa: CASRGTGSSGYTF
cdr3_length: 13
j_call: TRBJ1-2
v_call: TRBV6-5

cdr3_aa: CASSPLGADTQYF
cdr3_length: 13
j_call: TRBJ2-3
v_call: TRBV7-3

cdr3_aa: CASRGRSNTGELFF
cdr3_length: 14
j_call: TRBJ2-2
v_call: TRBV7-9

cdr3_aa: CASSPPGLGLAGGAGELFF
cdr3_length: 19
j_call: TRBJ2-2
v_call: TRBV9